The entry that follows covers one T cell receptor beta chain sequence. No antigen is known for it. Given a much more abundant clone one base away, this may be a read error. A second PCR of 7 to 11 cycles used a sample-barcoded 5' primer and a J-beta primer mix. TCRdb ran MiXCR on the 5' RACE reads and lists one entry per CDR3 protein. The sample has approximately 490,000 distinct CDR3 sequences; 20% to 30% are singletons. The CDR3 is 15 residues long. Germline V lookup: CDR1 SGHRS, CDR2 YFSETQ. The data were taken from a study of blood T cells in healthy people across ages. Study-wide points: Expanded clonotype shifts may have been confounded, as the donors had an unknown CMV status. Naive CD4+ cell counts and diversity both ran higher in long-lived than in aged donors.

Staff drew about 10 milliliters of peripheral blood from each donor. These data also formed part of another study, on T cells of mothers and their children. That source reports: Slightly higher, non-significant overlap characterized related mother-child pairs relative to unrelated pairs.

The rearrangement joins TRBV5-1 to TRBJ2-7, with 7 bases matching TRBD2. The receptor was isolated from a boy between 10 and 17 years old in good health. The sample taken for sequencing was blood. CDR3 nucleotide sequence: TGCGCCAGCAGCTTGGTACGGGGAGGGTCCTACGGGCAGTACTTC. Translation: CASSLVRGGSYGQYF.